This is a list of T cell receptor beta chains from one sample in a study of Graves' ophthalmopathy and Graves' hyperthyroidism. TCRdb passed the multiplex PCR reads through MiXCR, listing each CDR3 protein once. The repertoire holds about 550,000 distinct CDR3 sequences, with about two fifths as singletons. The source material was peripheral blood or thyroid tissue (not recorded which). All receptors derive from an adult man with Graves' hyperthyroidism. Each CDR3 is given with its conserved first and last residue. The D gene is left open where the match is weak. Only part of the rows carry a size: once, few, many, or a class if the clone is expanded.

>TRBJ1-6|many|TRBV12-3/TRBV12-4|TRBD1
TGTGCCAGCAGCCCCCGCCGGGACAGGCCGTATTCACCCCTCCACTTT
CASSPRRDRPYSPLHF
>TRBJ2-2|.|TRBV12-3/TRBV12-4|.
TGTGCCAGCACCCCCGGGGTCCAGGGTAGTGGGGAGCTGTTTTTT
CASTPGVQGSGELFF
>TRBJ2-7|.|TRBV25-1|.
TGTGCCAGCAGTGAACTGGGGGCGGGCGGGGGCGAGCAGTACTTC
CASSELGAGGGEQYF
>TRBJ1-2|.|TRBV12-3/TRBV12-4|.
TGTGCCAGCAGCCATAACAGACAGAATAACTATGGCTACACCTTC
CASSHNRQNNYGYTF
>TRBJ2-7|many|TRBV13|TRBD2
TGTGCCAGCAGCCCGCGGGGGGGCAGGGGCTCCGAGCAGTACTTC
CASSPRGGRGSEQYF
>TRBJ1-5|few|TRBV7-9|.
TGCGCCAGCAGCCAAGAAAGAATTACGGGCGGGAAACGGCAGCCCCAGCATTTT
CASSQERITGGKRQPQHF
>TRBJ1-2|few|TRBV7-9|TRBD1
TGTGCCAGCAGCTTAGGGACAGGGTTGCGCTATGGCTACACCTTC
CASSLGTGLRYGYTF
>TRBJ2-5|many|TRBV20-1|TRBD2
TGCAGTGCTATCCCAGCTAGCGGGAGGGCCTCGGGGGAGACCCAGTACTTC
CSAIPASGRASGETQYF
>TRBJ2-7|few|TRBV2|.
TGTGCCAGCAAAAGGGCCCAGGGATCCTACGAGCAGTACTTC
CASKRAQGSYEQYF
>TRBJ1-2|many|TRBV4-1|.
TGCGCCAGCAGCCAAGACGGGGGTAGACATGGCTACACCTTC
CASSQDGGRHGYTF
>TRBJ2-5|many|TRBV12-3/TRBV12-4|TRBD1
TGTGCCAGCAGCTCCTCAGGGGGCGCGGGGGAGACCCAGTACTTC
CASSSSGGAGETQYF
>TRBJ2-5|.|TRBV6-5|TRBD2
TGTGCCAGCAGCCTCCCTGGGGGGGAAGAGACCCAGTACTTC
CASSLPGGEETQYF
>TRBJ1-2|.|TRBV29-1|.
TGCCGCGTGGGTGGGCCCTCCGGGGATGGCTACACCTTC
CRVGGPSGDGYTF
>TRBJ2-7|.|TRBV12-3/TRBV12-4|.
TGTGCCAGCAGTGCGAGGACAGGAGGGGCGTTCGAGCAGTACTTC
CASSARTGGAFEQYF
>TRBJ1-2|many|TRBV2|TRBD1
TGTGCCAGCAGGGGACAGGGTGACTATGGCTACACCTTC
CASRGQGDYGYTF
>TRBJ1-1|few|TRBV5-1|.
TGCGCCAGCAGCTTGGGTGGCAGGTCGAACACTGAAGCTTTCTTT
CASSLGGRSNTEAFF
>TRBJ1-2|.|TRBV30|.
TGTGCCTGGAATGTACTGGGGGGGCACGGCTACACCTTC
CAWNVLGGHGYTF
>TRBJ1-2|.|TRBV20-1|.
TGCAGTGCTAGAGATACCCGGGGGTATGGCTACACCTTC
CSARDTRGYGYTF
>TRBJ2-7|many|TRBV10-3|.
TGTGCCATCAGTGAGTACAGCGGCACTTCCTACGAGCAGTACTTC
CAISEYSGTSYEQYF
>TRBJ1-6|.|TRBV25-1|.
TGTGCCAGCAGCGGCGGGGGGCAGAATTCACCCCTCCACTTT
CASSGGGQNSPLHF
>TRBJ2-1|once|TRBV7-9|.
TGTGCCTGCGGACCTAACAATGAGCAGTTCTTC
CACGPNNEQFF
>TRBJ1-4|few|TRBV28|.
TGTGCCACCCGTGGGACAACTAATGAAAAACTGTTTTTT
CATRGTTNEKLFF
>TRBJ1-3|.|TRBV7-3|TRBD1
TGTGCCAGCAGCTTTTGGACAGGGGGCAGAAACACCATATATTTT
CASSFWTGGRNTIYF
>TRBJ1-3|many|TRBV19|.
TGTGCCAGTAGGCATTTATCTGGAAACACCATATATTTT
CASRHLSGNTIYF
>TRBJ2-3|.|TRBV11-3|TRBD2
TGTGCCAGCAGCTTCCCCAGCGGGAGCGTCGCAGATACGCAGTATTTT
CASSFPSGSVADTQYF
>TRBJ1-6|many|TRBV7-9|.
TGTGCCAGCAGCTTAGTGATGGCACCCCTCCACTTT
CASSLVMAPLHF
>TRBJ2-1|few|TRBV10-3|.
TGTGCCATCAGTCCCCGACTGGGAACGGGGGATGAGCAGTTCTTC
CAISPRLGTGDEQFF
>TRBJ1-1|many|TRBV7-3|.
TGTGCCAGCAGCCCGGGGGGGTCCACTGAAGCTTTCTTT
CASSPGGSTEAFF
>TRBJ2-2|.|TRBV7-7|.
TGTGCTAGGAGACGGGGTGGCCGCAACACCGGGGAGCTGTTTTTT
CARRRGGRNTGELFF
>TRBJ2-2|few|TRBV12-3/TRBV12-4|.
TGTGCCAGCAGTTTGAATAGTCGCCCCCGAGACACCGGGGAGCTGTTTTTT
CASSLNSRPRDTGELFF
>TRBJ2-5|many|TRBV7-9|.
TGTGCCAGCAGCTTAATAGAGACCCAGTACTTC
CASSLIETQYF
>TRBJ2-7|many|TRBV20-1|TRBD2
TGCAGTGCTCCCCTGGGGGGGGACGTTTACGAGCAGTACTTC
CSAPLGGDVYEQYF
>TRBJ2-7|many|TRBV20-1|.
TGCAGTGCTTACCCCCCGGGGGCGAGCCTGTACGAGCAGTACTTC
CSAYPPGASLYEQYF
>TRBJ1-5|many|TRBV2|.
TGTGCCAGCAGTGAACGGCTCGCTTCTAAATATAGCAATCAGCCCCAGCATTTT
CASSERLASKYSNQPQHF
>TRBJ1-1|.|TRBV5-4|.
TGTGCCAGCAGCGATTGGAATGGGAGAGAAGCTTTCTTT
CASSDWNGREAFF
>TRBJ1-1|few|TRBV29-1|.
TGCAGCGGGGAATGGGGCAATCAAGCCCAAGCTTTCTTT
CSGEWGNQAQAFF
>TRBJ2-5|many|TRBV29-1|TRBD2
TGCAGCGTTGGCCGACTAGCGGGTGAGACCCAGTACTTC
CSVGRLAGETQYF
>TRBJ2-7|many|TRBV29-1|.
TGCAGCGTTGACGGGCCTAGCTACGAGCAGTACTTC
CSVDGPSYEQYF
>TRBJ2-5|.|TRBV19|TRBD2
TGTGCCAGTAGTATAGCGCCAGCGGGGGGGAGAGAGACCCAGTACTTC
CASSIAPAGGRETQYF
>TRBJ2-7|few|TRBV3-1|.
TGTGCCAGCAGCCAAGTTGACTACGAGCAGTACTTC
CASSQVDYEQYF
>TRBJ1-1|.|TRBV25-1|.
TGTGCCAGCAGTCCTGAGGGGCGCGAAGCTTTCTTT
CASSPEGREAFF
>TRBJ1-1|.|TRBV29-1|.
TGCAGCGTTGAAAGGCGGATGAACACTGAAGCTTTCTTT
CSVERRMNTEAFF
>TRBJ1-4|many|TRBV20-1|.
TGCAGTGCTGGACCAGAGGAAAAACTGTTTTTT
CSAGPEEKLFF
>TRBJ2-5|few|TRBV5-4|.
TGTGCCAGCAGCCCGGGGGCGGCCCTCGGGTCGGCCCAGTACTTC
CASSPGAALGSAQYF